Only one count was recorded for the clone carrying this T cell receptor (beta chain). Germline CDR1 and CDR2: SGHTA and FQGNSA. V lost 1 base and J 10 bases, leaving 13 bases between the germline ends. CDR3 size: 13 residues. This sample is drawn from a study of blood T cell repertoires in COVID-19. Background on the study: There were acute and convalescent COVID-19 samples, and they came from the United States, Italy and Spain.

Methods used by the authors: Amplification from reference gene primers served as the basis for estimated nucleated cell counts. The protocol was immunoSEQ multiplex PCR, while the TCRdb copy is restricted to in-frame clones and leaves out a portion. The V and J calls and the clone size are those of that table, but D and trimming were determined from the DNA. Of about 250,000 clones in the sample, 88% were seen once. The chain carries TRBV7-2 and TRBJ1-1; D gene ambiguous. This sequence was found in a man aged 80 or over with acute or convalescent COVID-19. Sequenced sample: peripheral blood. The CDR3 nucleotides are TGTGCCAGCAGCTTAGGGCAGGCGGGTAGAGCTTTCTTT. It translates to CASSLGQAGRAFF.